This is a list of T cell receptor beta chains from one sample in a study. From the 5' RACE reads, TCRdb called clonotypes with MiXCR, one entry per CDR3 protein. Among some 64,000 distinct CDR3 sequences listed, under 25% were seen once. Specimen: memory CD4+ T cells sorted from a lymph node. Receptor source: a female donor with breast cancer. Both conserved end residues are part of each CDR3. D genes are given only for firm matches. Size is omitted from some rows. Given values are once, few, many or a class for expanded clones.

j_gene: TRBJ2-5
abundance: many
d_gene: TRBD1
v_gene: TRBV29-1
CDR3nt: TGCAGCGCACCTTTGGGACAGGAAGAGACCCAGTACTTC
CDR3aa: CSAPLGQEETQYF

j_gene: TRBJ2-3
abundance: .
d_gene: .
v_gene: TRBV5-1
CDR3nt: TGCGCCAGCAGCTTGGTCCCCCCCACAGATACGCAGTATTTT
CDR3aa: CASSLVPPTDTQYF

j_gene: TRBJ1-5
abundance: many
d_gene: .
v_gene: TRBV3-1
CDR3nt: TGTGCCAGCAGCCAATATGGGGGTCAGCCCCAGCATTTT
CDR3aa: CASSQYGGQPQHF

j_gene: TRBJ2-1
abundance: .
d_gene: .
v_gene: TRBV9
CDR3nt: TGTGCCAGCAGCTCCGAGGAGAAAGTGAGTCAGTTCTTC
CDR3aa: CASSSEEKVSQFF

j_gene: TRBJ2-3
abundance: .
d_gene: TRBD1
v_gene: TRBV5-5
CDR3nt: TGTGCCAGCAGCTCACCGGGACAGGGGGCTGGAGATACGCAGTATTTT
CDR3aa: CASSSPGQGAGDTQYF

j_gene: TRBJ1-3
abundance: few
d_gene: .
v_gene: TRBV5-1
CDR3nt: TGCGCCAGCAGCCTAGACAGGACCTCTGGAAACACCATATATTTT
CDR3aa: CASSLDRTSGNTIYF

j_gene: TRBJ2-1
abundance: medium-sized
d_gene: TRBD2
v_gene: TRBV7-2
CDR3nt: TGTGCCAGCAGCCAAAGCGGGATCAGCGCCCAAGAGCAGTTCTTC
CDR3aa: CASSQSGISAQEQFF

j_gene: TRBJ1-2
abundance: .
d_gene: .
v_gene: TRBV7-2
CDR3nt: TGTGCCAGCAGCCCAGACCAGGGTGGTGGCTACACCTTC
CDR3aa: CASSPDQGGGYTF

j_gene: TRBJ1-2
abundance: few
d_gene: .
v_gene: TRBV6-1
CDR3nt: TGTGCCAGCAGCCAGAGGGGTGGCTACACCTTC
CDR3aa: CASSQRGGYTF

j_gene: TRBJ2-6
abundance: .
d_gene: TRBD1
v_gene: TRBV7-9
CDR3nt: TGTGCCAGCAGCGTGCCGGGACAGGGATACTCTGGGGCCAACGTCCTGACTTTC
CDR3aa: CASSVPGQGYSGANVLTF

j_gene: TRBJ2-7
abundance: few
d_gene: TRBD1
v_gene: TRBV9
CDR3nt: TGTGCCAGCGGCGAGGGGGCAGGGATGCTGGACGAGCAGTACTTC
CDR3aa: CASGEGAGMLDEQYF

j_gene: TRBJ2-3
abundance: .
d_gene: .
v_gene: TRBV9
CDR3nt: TGTGCCAGCAGCGTACGTGTAGCAGATACGCAGTATTTT
CDR3aa: CASSVRVADTQYF

j_gene: TRBJ1-4
abundance: .
d_gene: .
v_gene: TRBV28
CDR3nt: TGTGCCAGCAGTTCCCCGACAGCAACTAATGAAAAACTGTTTTTT
CDR3aa: CASSSPTATNEKLFF